One and the same sample provided the 2 T cell receptor beta chains below, sequenced in a study of shared clonotypes between healthy human individuals. Clones were sequenced by immunoSEQ multiplex PCR, and TCRdb holds only the in-frame ones, with some missing. Of some 1,600,000 clones in the sample, roughly 98% were seen once. Source material: naive CD4+ T cells sorted from blood. Subset here: CD45RA+ positively selected. The receptors come from a man aged 30 to 45 in good health.

The chain uses TRBV29-1 and TRBJ1-5; D unresolved. Looked up from germline, CDR1 is SQVTM and CDR2 is ANQGSEA. This CDR3 comprises 12 residues. Trimming pared 4 bases from V and 0 bases from J, leaving 4 bases between. The DNA for the CDR3 is TGCAGCGTTGCAGATAGCAATCAGCCCCAGCATTTT. Translation: CSVADSNQPQHF. Combining the CDR3 with reference TRBV29-1 and TRBJ1-5 gives the whole variable domain SAVISQKPSRDICQRGTSLTIQCQVDSQVTMMFWYRQQPGQSLTLIATANQGSEATYESGFVIDKFPISRPNLTFSTLTVSNMSPEDSSIYLCSVADSNQPQHFGDGTRLSIL.

The J gene is TRBJ2-1, the V gene TRBV7-8, with 14 bases aligning to TRBD2. Germline values: CDR1 SGHVS, CDR2 FQNEAQ. The V gene end was trimmed by 5 bases and the J gene end by 0 bases; junction bases not matched to a gene: 9. The CDR3 covers 19 residues. The CDR3 DNA reads as TGTGCCAGCAGCGTAGGGACTAGCGGGAGCCCAAGCTCCTACAATGAGCAGTTCTTC. The encoded protein is CASSVGTSGSPSSYNEQFF. The whole variable domain, remainder taken from reference TRBV7-8 and TRBJ2-1, is GAGVSQSPRYKVAKRGQDVALRCDPISGHVSLFWYQQALGQGPEFLTYFQNEAQLDKSGLPSDRFFAERPEGSVSTLKIQRTQQEDSAVYLCASSVGTSGSPSSYNEQFFGPGTRLTVL.